Following are 10 T cell receptor beta chains from one sample sequenced in a study of read filtering for tumor transcriptome and immune sequencing. Molecular barcoded adaptors covering alpha/delta and beta/gamma chains were used on approximately 400 ng RNA. Each CDR3 protein is one row after TCRdb ran MiXCR on the reads. Of about 40,000 distinct CDR3 sequences listed, about 11% are singletons. The material sequenced was a population of CD138-negative cells sorted from bone marrow. All receptors derive from a donor aged 40 or older with multiple myeloma.

This rearrangement joins TRBV2 to TRBJ2-3; D perhaps matches TRBD2 (5 bases). Between the trimmed V and J ends, which lost 8 bases and 0 bases, there was a span of 15 bases. The CDR3 consists of 15 residues. Germline V CDR1 and CDR2: SNHLY, FYNNEI. This CDR3 is CASAGPQRSTDTQYF. The CDR3 coding sequence is TGTGCCAGCGCAGGACCTCAGCGGAGCACAGATACGCAGTATTTT.

This clonotype has a count of ten or more. This sequence joins TRBV20-1 and TRBJ2-3; D is perhaps TRBD2 (7 bases). Germline V gene data show CDR1 as DFQATT and CDR2 as SNEGSKA (reference sequence). The CDR3 extends over 15 amino acids. V dropped 5 bases and J dropped 5 bases, with 20 bases sitting between them. This CDR3 is CSAVLRGGALDTQYF. In DNA, the CDR3 is TGCAGTGCTGTTCTAAGGGGGGGGGCCCTAGATACGCAGTATTTT.

This clonotype showed up many times. The rearrangement joins TRBV10-3 to TRBJ2-5; a possible D gene is TRBD2 (5 bases). The CDR3 runs 12 residues. Germline values: CDR1 ENHRY, CDR2 SYGVKD. Deletions cut 4 bases from V and 5 bases from J, with 8 bases between. The CDR3 region has the DNA TGTGCCATCAGTGGGTCGGGGGAGACCCAGTACTTC. It is translated as CAISGSGETQYF.

This clonotype was found many times. The chain joins TRBV14 to TRBJ1-3; D gene unclear. This CDR3 comprises 12 residues. Trimming took off 1 base at V and 9 bases at J, with 7 bases between the two ends. In germline, CDR1 is SGHDN, CDR2 FVKESK. The CDR3 nucleotides are TGTGCCAGCAGCCAAGCCCCCAGCACCATATATTTT. It specifies CASSQAPSTIYF. Full variable domain (missing parts from reference TRBV14 and TRBJ1-3): EAGVTQFPSHSVIEKGQTVTLRCDPISGHDNLYWYRRVMGKEIKFLLHFVKESKQDESGMPNNRFLAERTGGTYSTLKVQPAELEDSGVYFCASSQAPSTIYFGEGSWLTVV.

This clonotype has a count of ten or more. The V gene is TRBV4-1, the J gene TRBJ2-3, with TRBD2 matching over 8 bases. V shed 2 bases, J shed 5 bases, and the junction held 9 bases outside the gene matches. Germline V gene lookup returns CDR1 MGHRA and CDR2 YSYEKL. This CDR3 comprises 16 residues. This chain's CDR3 is CASSQPGLEFGDTQYF. CDR3 DNA sequence: TGCGCCAGCAGCCAACCGGGACTAGAGTTCGGAGATACGCAGTATTTT.

In its sample, this clonotype was seen many times. The chain combines TRBV20-1 with TRBJ1-1, with D perhaps TRBD1 (5 bases). Germline V gene data show CDR1 as DFQATT and CDR2 as SNEGSKA (reference sequence). This CDR3 region has 15 residues. The V end lost 6 bases, the J end lost 0 bases, and 17 bases lay between the germline ends. CDR3 amino acids: CSAMGPSGVNTEAFF. For the CDR3, the DNA is TGCAGTGCCATGGGGCCTTCTGGGGTGAACACTGAAGCTTTCTTT.

In its sample, this clonotype was seen many times. This chain connects TRBV5-1 to TRBJ2-1; D ambiguous. Germline-derived CDR1 and CDR2 are SGHRS and YFSETQ. The CDR3 loop spans 15 amino acids. V shed 2 bases and J shed 6 bases, with 15 bases lying between them. The CDR3 region is CASSFQTASGNEQFF. CDR3 bases: TGCGCCAGCAGCTTCCAGACCGCGTCGGGCAATGAGCAGTTCTTC.

This clonotype showed up many times. A far larger clone is one base from this, pointing to a likely read error. This chain uses TRBV12-3 or TRBV12-4 with TRBJ1-2; D uncertain. This CDR3 is 13 amino acids long. CDR3 residues: CASSSGGIYSYTF. The DNA of the CDR3 is TGTGCCAGCAGTTCCGGAGGGATCTATAGCTACACCTTC.

This clonotype was counted at least ten times. The chain combines TRBV5-5 with TRBJ2-5; TRBD2 matches at 10 bases. V shed 1 base and J 2 bases; nucleotides not matched to a gene: 5. This CDR3 comprises 16 residues. Germline lookup yields CDR1 SGHKS and CDR2 YYEKEE (reference sequence). CDR3 loop: CASSLYSGGSQETQYF. The CDR3 bases are TGTGCCAGCAGCTTGTATAGCGGGGGGAGTCAAGAGACCCAGTACTTC.

At least ten counts were recorded for this clonotype. The V call is TRBV12-3 or TRBV12-4, the J call TRBJ1-5; tentative D call: TRBD1 (5 bases). This CDR3 comprises 14 residues. Trimming removed 1 base from V and 11 bases from J, with 15 bases in between. CDR3 bases: TGTGCCAGCAGTTTAGGCGACAGAGACTCAGCCCAGCATTTT. Translated, it gives CASSLGDRDSAQHF.